The present T cell receptor beta chain was sequenced within a study of blood T cell repertoires in COVID-19. Study-wide background: Whether acute or convalescent, the COVID-19 samples came from the United States, Italy and Spain.

Measured with immunoSEQ multiplex PCR; TCRdb has only the in-frame clones, and not every one. The data show approximately 93,000 clones, roughly 89% seen once. This CDR3 has 19 amino acids. J was trimmed by 5 bases and V by 2 bases; bases with no gene match: 12. Per germline, CDR1 MNHEY and CDR2 SVGEGT. V usage is TRBV6-2 or TRBV6-3 and J usage is TRBJ2-7; TRBD2 matches 16 bases. The sample comprised peripheral blood. The receptor's source is a man aged 45-60 years with active or convalescent COVID-19. CDR3 in amino acids: CASSYPGTSGRGLFHEQYF. CDR3 sequence (DNA): TGTGCCAGCAGTTACCCCGGGACTAGCGGGAGGGGGCTCTTCCACGAGCAGTACTTC.